This T cell receptor (beta chain) is from a study of CD8 T cells in Susac syndrome. Per germline, CDR1 SGDLS and CDR2 YYNGEE. The CDR3 is made up of 15 amino acids. V trimming: 0 bases; J trimming: 6 bases; junction bases outside the gene matches: 2. The RNA input was about 0.5 to 1 ug, and it was reverse transcribed with random hexamers. Across 54 Vbeta and 13 Jbeta, immunoSEQ multiplex PCR amplified TCR beta CDR3. Each CDR3 protein gets one entry after TCRdb re-called the immunoSEQ multiplex PCR reads with MiXCR. The profile shows 170,000 or so distinct CDR3 sequences, around 96% of them singletons. In the case of this clonotype: As yet, its antigen is unknown.

General study points: In Susac syndrome, CD4+ T cell repertoires lacked any clonal expansion.

Sequencing of TCR beta drew on CD8+ and CD4+ T cells from blood. The genes are TRBV9 and TRBJ1-6, with TRBD1 matching 8 bases. The receptor was isolated from a human donor with Susac syndrome. The sequenced sample was CD4+ T cells from PBMCs. The CDR3 region has the DNA TGTGCCAGCAGCGTAGAAGACAGGGGTAATTCACCCCTCCACTTT. Translated: CASSVEDRGNSPLHF.